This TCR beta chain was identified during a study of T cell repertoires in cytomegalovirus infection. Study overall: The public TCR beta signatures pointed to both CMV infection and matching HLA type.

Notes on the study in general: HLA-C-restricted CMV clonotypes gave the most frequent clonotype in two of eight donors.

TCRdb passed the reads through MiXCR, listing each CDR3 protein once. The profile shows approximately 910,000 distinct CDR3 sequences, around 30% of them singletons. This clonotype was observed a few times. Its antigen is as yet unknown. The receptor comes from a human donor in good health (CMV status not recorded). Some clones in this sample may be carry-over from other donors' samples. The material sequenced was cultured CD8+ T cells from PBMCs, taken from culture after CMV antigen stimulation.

The CDR3 DNA is TGTGCCAGCAGCCCGAGGAGGGGAGAGCAGTTCTTC. Its protein product is CASSPRRGEQFF. The chain links TRBV9 to TRBJ2-1, with D possibly TRBD2 on 6 matching bases. The V end was cut by 4 bases, the J end by 10 bases, with 12 bases between. This CDR3 comprises 12 residues. CDR1 is SGDLS and CDR2 is YYNGEE in the germline V gene. Looking up the rest from reference TRBV9 and TRBJ2-1 gives the full variable domain: DSGVTQTPKHLITATGQRVTLRCSPRSGDLSVYWYQQSLDQGLQFLIQYYNGEERAKGNILERFSAQQFPDLHSELNLSSLELGDSALYFCASSPRRGEQFFGPGTRLTVL.